The source of this T cell receptor beta chain is a study of a mutant IDH1 vaccine in newly diagnosed glioma. Study-level background: Treated patients had a mean age of about 44 years and an approximately 62% male, around 38% female split. Beforehand, treatment had been radiotherapy, temozolomide, or both; the majority received both. Overall study findings and caveats: Immune responses induced by vaccination arose in around 93% of the patients.

CDR3 size: 14 residues. V was cut by 5 bases and J by 1 base, with 12 bases left in between. Germline assignment: CDR1 SGHRS and CDR2 YFSETQ. Libraries were prepared by immunoSEQ multiplex PCR; TCRdb keeps only in-frame clonotypes and omits some of them. The repertoire holds about 100,000 clones, with about four fifths as singletons. As concerns this clone: Its specificity is not known.

Time point in this sample: baseline, week 1 (first vaccination visit). Regarding treatment: pre-vaccination baseline after standard-of-care therapy. The study enrolled donors with new WHO grade 3 or 4 IDH1-mutant, ATRX-lost astrocytomas. The sequences come from PBMCs, collected from a glioma patient treated with radiotherapy, temozolomide or both. The receptor's source is a middle-aged man with glioma. The V gene is TRBV5-1, the J gene TRBJ1-1; D is perhaps TRBD1 (6 bases). Here the CDR3 reads CASSPTGPNTEAFF. CDR3 bases: TGCGCCAGCAGTCCTACAGGGCCGAACACTGAAGCTTTCTTT. Full variable domain (rest looked up from reference TRBV5-1 and TRBJ1-1): KAGVTQTPRYLIKTRGQQVTLSCSPISGHRSVSWYQQTPGQGLQFLFEYFSETQRNKGNFPGRFSGRQFSNSRSEMNVSTLELGDSALYLCASSPTGPNTEAFFGQGTRLTVV.